Below, 32 T cell receptor beta chains from the same sample are listed, as sequenced in a study of blood T cell repertoires in COVID-19. Generated by immunoSEQ multiplex PCR, the TCRdb table keeps only in-frame clones and is missing some. The sample includes roughly 230,000 clones, roughly 80% of them seen just once. The sequenced sample consisted of PBMCs or T cells enriched from blood (not recorded which). These receptors were taken from a man between 50 and 59 years old who had recovered from COVID-19.

The rearrangement joins TRBV7-9 to TRBJ2-7; maybe TRBD1 (5 bases). CDR3 length: 15 residues. V lost 4 bases and J lost 5, with 18 bases in between. The germline gives CDR1 SEHNR, CDR2 FQNEAQ (reference sequence). The DNA of the CDR3 is TGTGCCAGCAGCTCGAGGTTGGGGCAGGGCCACGAGCAGTACTTC. Translating gives CASSSRLGQGHEQYF. Looking up the rest from reference TRBV7-9 and TRBJ2-7 gives the full variable domain: DTGVSQNPRHKITKRGQNVTFRCDPISEHNRLYWYRQTLGQGPEFLTYFQNEAQLEKSRLLSDRFSAERPKGSFSTLEIQRTEQGDSAMYLCASSSRLGQGHEQYFGPGTRLTVT.

Of note for this clone: The same CDR3 also results from other DNA sequences found in this sample. This chain uses TRBV5-1 with TRBJ2-2; 7 positions match TRBD2. This CDR3 contains 15 residues. The germline gives CDR1 SGHRS, CDR2 YFSETQ. The V segment lost 1 base and the J segment 1 base; nucleotides outside the gene matches: 1. CDR3 amino acids: CASSLPGGNTGELFF. The CDR3 DNA reads as TGCGCCAGCAGCTTGCCGGGGGGGAACACCGGGGAGCTGTTTTTT. The full variable domain, its missing parts supplied by reference TRBV5-1 and TRBJ2-2, is KAGVTQTPRYLIKTRGQQVTLSCSPISGHRSVSWYQQTPGQGLQFLFEYFSETQRNKGNFPGRFSGRQFSNSRSEMNVSTLELGDSALYLCASSLPGGNTGELFFGEGSRLTVL.

This chain connects TRBV20-1 to TRBJ1-1; no reliable D call. The CDR3 is 11 residues long. In germline, CDR1 is DFQATT, CDR2 SNEGSKA (reference sequence). The germline V and J ends were trimmed by 5 bases and 3 bases, with 7 bases remaining between them. The chain's CDR3 is CSAFTDTEAFF. The CDR3 coding sequence is TGCAGTGCTTTTACGGACACTGAAGCTTTCTTT.

The gene calls are TRBV5-8 and TRBJ1-2, with 8 bases aligning to TRBD1. Germline loops: CDR1 SGHTS, CDR2 YDEGEE. After removal of 4 bases from V and 7 bases from J, the junction contained 12 bases not matched to a gene. There are 15 residues in the CDR3. For the CDR3, the DNA is TGTGCCAGCAGCCCGATACCGACAGGGGCCCGTGGCTACACCTTC. Amino acid sequence: CASSPIPTGARGYTF.

This sequence joins TRBV4-1 and TRBJ2-3; 8 nucleotides match TRBD2. This CDR3 comprises 14 residues. The trim removed 6 bases at V and 2 bases at J, leaving 4 bases unmatched. The germline V gene has CDR1 MGHRA and CDR2 YSYEKL. The CDR3 sequence: CASSRSGDTDTQYF. DNA of the CDR3: TGCGCCAGCAGTCGTAGCGGGGACACAGATACGCAGTATTTT.

This chain connects TRBV24-1 to TRBJ1-3; TRBD1 aligns across 8 bases. The trim removed 3 bases at V and 3 bases at J, leaving 6 bases unmatched. CDR3 length equals 16 residues. CDR1 KGHDR and CDR2 SFDVKD come from the germline V gene. Written as DNA, the CDR3 is TGTGCCACCAGTGATCCGACAGGGGTTAGTGGAAACACCATATATTTT. Translating it yields CATSDPTGVSGNTIYF.

This clone was found once. The chain combines TRBV7-6 with TRBJ2-3, with TRBD2 matching over 11 bases. Germline V CDR1 and CDR2: SGHVS, FNYEAQ. V shed 2 bases, J shed 2 bases, and the junction held 3 bases outside the gene matches. This CDR3 contains 16 residues. The CDR3 protein is CASSLLAGGFTDTQYF. Written as DNA, the CDR3 is TGTGCCAGCAGCTTACTAGCGGGAGGTTTCACAGATACGCAGTATTTT.

The rearrangement uses TRBV29-1 and TRBJ2-5; 7 bases are a match to TRBD2. The CDR3 sequence is 13 residues long. Per germline, CDR1 SQVTM and CDR2 ANQGSEA. The ends lost 6 bases at V and 5 bases at J; junction bases unmatched: 9. CDR3 nucleotides: TGCAGCGTAAGCGGGACGGTCCACGAGACCCAGTACTTC. This sequence encodes CSVSGTVHETQYF.

The chain uses TRBV28 and TRBJ2-7; 8 bases are a match to TRBD1. The J segment lost 3 bases and the V segment lost 6 bases, leaving 4 bases of the junction unmatched. Germline V lookup: CDR1 MDHEN, CDR2 SYDVKM. There are 13 residues in the CDR3. The DNA of the CDR3 is TGTGCCAGCAGCTGGACAGGGATCTACGAGCAGTACTTC. Residues: CASSWTGIYEQYF.

The V call is TRBV7-9, the J call TRBJ1-6; TRBD1 agrees at 8 bases. Germline-derived CDR1 and CDR2 are SEHNR and FQNEAQ (reference sequence). After removal of 5 bases from V and 7 bases from J, the junction contained 4 bases not matched to a gene. The CDR3 totals 14 residues. The CDR3 reads CASSTGQGNSPLHF. The CDR3 DNA reads as TGTGCCAGCAGCACCGGACAGGGAAATTCACCCCTCCACTTT.

The chain has TRBV3-1 (or the pseudogene TRBV3-2) and TRBJ2-5; 7 bases are a match to TRBD2. This CDR3 spans 13 amino acids. J lost 2 bases, V lost 4 bases, and 1 base had no gene match. Germline V gene data show CDR1 as LGHDT and CDR2 as YNNKEL (reference sequence). The CDR3 spells CASSRGGQETQYF. DNA of the CDR3: TGTGCCAGCAGCCGGGGGGGACAAGAGACCCAGTACTTC.

V usage is TRBV30 and J usage is TRBJ1-5, with D possibly matching TRBD1 (5 bases). V shed 0 bases and J shed 4 bases, with 10 bases lying between them. The CDR3 runs 14 residues. Germline V gene data show CDR1 as GTSNPN and CDR2 as SVGIG (reference sequence). The CDR3 coding sequence is TGTGCCTGGAGTGTAACGGGGGTTAATCAGCCCCAGCATTTT. Its translation: CAWSVTGVNQPQHF.

V is TRBV5-1 and J is TRBJ1-1; no definite D call. The CDR3 extends over 15 amino acids. CDR1 and CDR2 from the germline V gene are SGHRS and YFSETQ. V gave up 4 bases and J gave up 0 bases, with 13 bases separating them. The CDR3 loop is CASSGGDGMNTEAFF. The CDR3 nucleotides read TGCGCCAGCAGCGGCGGAGACGGCATGAACACTGAAGCTTTCTTT.

This chain joins TRBV5-1 and TRBJ2-1, with 11 bases aligning to TRBD2. The trim removed 7 bases at V and 6 bases at J, leaving 9 bases unmatched. Germline loops: CDR1 SGHRS, CDR2 YFSETQ. CDR3 length equals 15 residues. CDR3: CASRGLAGGGNEQFF. CDR3 bases: TGCGCCAGCCGGGGGCTAGCGGGAGGAGGCAATGAGCAGTTCTTC. Based on the CDR3 plus reference TRBV5-1 and TRBJ2-1, the full variable domain is KAGVTQTPRYLIKTRGQQVTLSCSPISGHRSVSWYQQTPGQGLQFLFEYFSETQRNKGNFPGRFSGRQFSNSRSEMNVSTLELGDSALYLCASRGLAGGGNEQFFGPGTRLTVL.

The chain uses TRBV2 and TRBJ1-6, with 7 bases lining up with TRBD1. The V gene end was trimmed by 8 bases and the J gene end by 7 bases; junction bases not matched to a gene: 8. The CDR3 loop spans 14 amino acids. Per germline, CDR1 SNHLY and CDR2 FYNNEI. In DNA form, the CDR3 reads TGTGCCAGCGGAGCCGGGACAGAGAATTCACCCCTCCACTTT. Amino acids: CASGAGTENSPLHF.

The chain is built from TRBV12-5 and TRBJ2-7; 9 bases align to TRBD2. Trimming cost V 7 bases and J 2 bases; bases outside gene matches: 9. Germline V lookup: CDR1 LGHNT, CDR2 FRNRAP. The CDR3 is made up of 15 amino acids. CDR3 residues: CASVGSGSGTYEQYF. CDR3 DNA sequence: TGTGCTAGTGTAGGTAGCGGGAGCGGAACCTACGAGCAGTACTTC. The full variable domain, with the rest looked up from reference TRBV12-5 and TRBJ2-7, is DARVTQTPRHKVTEMGQEVTMRCQPILGHNTVFWYRQTMMQGLELLAYFRNRAPLDDSGMPKDRFSAEMPDATLATLKIQPSEPRDSAVYFCASVGSGSGTYEQYFGPGTRLTVT.

The rearrangement uses TRBV29-1 and TRBJ1-1, with 9 bases identical to TRBD1. V lost 7 bases, J lost 7 bases, and 7 bases stayed unmatched. Germline CDR1 reads SQVTM; CDR2 reads ANQGSEA. The CDR3 spans 12 residues. This CDR3 is CSGRTGVDEAFF. In DNA form, the CDR3 reads TGCAGCGGGAGGACAGGGGTTGATGAAGCTTTCTTT. Full variable domain (rest looked up from reference TRBV29-1 and TRBJ1-1): SAVISQKPSRDICQRGTSLTIQCQVDSQVTMMFWYRQQPGQSLTLIATANQGSEATYESGFVIDKFPISRPNLTFSTLTVSNMSPEDSSIYLCSGRTGVDEAFFGQGTRLTVV.

J is TRBJ2-4 and V is TRBV6-5; TRBD2 matches at 7 bases. The CDR3 is 15 residues long. CDR1 is MNHEY, CDR2 SVGAGI, per germline. The V segment lost 4 bases and the J segment 7 bases; nucleotides outside the gene matches: 10. Here the CDR3 reads CASSLGGAGRNIQYF. Here the CDR3 DNA reads TGTGCCAGCAGTTTGGGAGGGGCGGGGAGGAACATTCAGTACTTC.

This clone turned up a few times. The chain combines TRBV5-1 with TRBJ2-7; a weak D match, TRBD2 (6 bases). Germline V CDR1 and CDR2: SGHRS, YFSETQ. The V end was cut by 2 bases, the J end by 0 bases, with 9 bases between. This CDR3 region has 14 residues. CDR3 amino acids: CASSFDGSSYEQYF. The CDR3 nucleotides are TGCGCCAGCAGCTTCGACGGGAGCTCCTACGAGCAGTACTTC.

The V and J genes are TRBV19 and TRBJ1-3; TRBD1 agrees at 7 bases. Losses at the gene ends were 6 bases for V and 0 bases for J; bases not matched to a gene: 5. The CDR3 extends over 15 amino acids. Per the germline V gene, CDR1 is LNHDA and CDR2 is SQIVND (reference sequence). This CDR3 reads CASSGGDSSGNTIYF. The CDR3 nucleotides read TGTGCCAGTAGCGGGGGGGACAGCTCTGGAAACACCATATATTTT.

This clone came up a few times. This chain connects TRBV4-1 to TRBJ2-5, with D perhaps TRBD2 (6 bases). The CDR3 is 18 residues long. Germline V gene sequence: CDR1 MGHRA, CDR2 YSYEKL. The ends were cut back, 2 bases at V and 0 bases at J, with 19 bases in the middle. As DNA, the CDR3 is TGCGCCAGCAGCCAAACTTGGGGGACTGGGTCGTACCAAGAGACCCAGTACTTC. This codes for CASSQTWGTGSYQETQYF.

V gene TRBV5-8 combines with J gene TRBJ2-3; D not resolved. The CDR3 contains 14 residues. Germline CDR1 is SGHTS and CDR2 is YDEGEE. The V end was cut by 4 bases, the J end by 2 bases, with 11 bases between. The CDR3 is CASSLSQITDTQYF. The CDR3 DNA reads TGTGCCAGCAGCCTCTCGCAGATCACAGATACGCAGTATTTT.

The CDR3 spells CASSWTSGAYEQYF. In DNA, the CDR3 is TGTGCCAGCAGCTGGACTAGCGGGGCCTACGAGCAGTACTTC. The chain recombines TRBV2 with TRBJ2-7; 12 bases align to TRBD2. The CDR3 sequence is 14 residues long. After removal of 6 bases from V and 2 bases from J, the junction contained 2 bases not matched to a gene. Per the germline V gene, CDR1 is SNHLY and CDR2 is FYNNEI. Full variable domain (outside the CDR3, taken from reference TRBV2 and TRBJ2-7): EPEVTQTPSHQVTQMGQEVILRCVPISNHLYFYWYRQILGQKVEFLVSFYNNEISEKSEIFDDQFSVERPDGSNFTLKIRSTKLEDSAMYFCASSWTSGAYEQYFGPGTRLTVT.

V and J are TRBV5-6 and TRBJ2-5, with unresolved D. The V and J ends lost 2 bases and 5 bases respectively, with 4 bases between them. CDR3 length: 11 residues. From germline, CDR1 is SGHDT and CDR2 YYEEEE. CDR3 sequence: CASSFRETQYF. The CDR3 nucleotides are TGTGCCAGCAGCTTCAGGGAGACCCAGTACTTC.

The chain has TRBV19 and TRBJ1-5; tentative D call: TRBD1 (6 bases). The CDR3 runs to 15 residues. Germline V gives CDR1 LNHDA, CDR2 SQIVND (reference sequence). The V end was cut by 4 bases, the J end by 7 bases, with 17 bases between. This CDR3 is CASSTIDRLRQPQHF. CDR3 coding DNA: TGTGCCAGTAGTACAATCGACAGGTTGAGGCAGCCCCAGCATTTT.

The chain joins TRBV9 to TRBJ2-3; tentative D call: TRBD2 (5 bases). The CDR3 runs to 14 residues. Germline V CDR1 and CDR2: SGDLS, YYNGEE. V lost 0 bases and J 5 bases, leaving 10 bases between the germline ends. Here the CDR3 DNA reads TGTGCCAGCAGCGTAGTGGACCGGGGAGATACGCAGTATTTT. It translates to CASSVVDRGDTQYF.

This rearrangement joins TRBV2 to TRBJ1-1; D unclear. Germline assignment: CDR1 SNHLY and CDR2 FYNNEI. The CDR3 length is 11 residues. With 4 bases removed from V and 10 bases from J, the gap between germline ends came to 10 bases. The CDR3 loop reads CASSVPAGAFF. CDR3 coding DNA: TGTGCCAGCAGTGTTCCCGCCGGAGCTTTCTTT.

This sequence joins TRBV7-9 and TRBJ2-5; TRBD1 matches at 11 bases. There are 14 residues in the CDR3. Germline CDR1 is SEHNR and CDR2 is FQNEAQ (reference sequence). The V and J ends lost 3 bases and 9 bases, in that order; junction bases with no gene match: 6. The CDR3, as DNA: TGTGCCAGCAGCTTCCGGGACAGGGGGATGCCCCAGTACTTC. Translation gives CASSFRDRGMPQYF. Supplemented by reference TRBV7-9 and TRBJ2-5, the full variable domain reads DTGVSQNPRHKITKRGQNVTFRCDPISEHNRLYWYRQTLGQGPEFLTYFQNEAQLEKSRLLSDRFSAERPKGSFSTLEIQRTEQGDSAMYLCASSFRDRGMPQYFGPGTRLLVL.

The chain couples TRBV7-8 to TRBJ1-6; the D gene is possibly TRBD1 (6 bases). V lost 2 bases to trimming and J lost 10 bases, with 12 bases between them. The CDR3 loop spans 14 amino acids. CDR1 and CDR2 (germline): SGHVS, FQNEAQ. The CDR3 DNA is TGTGCCAGCAGCTTAAAACAGGGTAGCTCACCCCTCCACTTT. Protein product: CASSLKQGSSPLHF.

The rearrangement links TRBV5-4 to TRBJ2-5; 9 nucleotides agree with TRBD2. The germline V gene has CDR1 SGHNT and CDR2 YYREEE (reference sequence). V was clipped by 2 bases and J by 0 bases; unmatched bases: 5. The CDR3 is 16 residues long. DNA of the CDR3: TGTGCCAGCAGCTTAAAACCTAGCGGGAACCAAGAGACCCAGTACTTC. This sequence encodes CASSLKPSGNQETQYF. Variable domain in full (rest from reference TRBV5-4 and TRBJ2-5): ETGVTQSPTHLIKTRGQQVTLRCSSQSGHNTVSWYQQALGQGPQFIFQYYREEENGRGNFPPRFSGLQFPNYSSELNVNALELDDSALYLCASSLKPSGNQETQYFGPGTRLLVL.

The chain couples TRBV7-2 to TRBJ1-5; TRBD1 might be the D (6 bases). The V end lost 6 bases, the J end lost 4 bases, and 16 bases lay between the germline ends. Germline assignment: CDR1 SGHTA and CDR2 FQGNSA. This CDR3 comprises 15 residues. The CDR3 DNA reads as TGTGCCAGCAGTCGTATATGGGGGCTTAATCAGCCCCAGCATTTT. Protein: CASSRIWGLNQPQHF.

The chain is built from TRBV5-1 and TRBJ2-7, with 8 bases that match TRBD1. Trimming took 0 bases from V and 7 from J; bases not matched to a gene: 6. CDR1 is SGHRS and CDR2 is YFSETQ in the germline V gene. This CDR3 comprises 14 residues. CDR3 region: CASSLVGQAREQYF. DNA of the CDR3: TGCGCCAGCAGCTTGGTGGGACAGGCTCGAGAGCAGTACTTC. Filled out from reference TRBV5-1 and TRBJ2-7, the complete variable domain reads KAGVTQTPRYLIKTRGQQVTLSCSPISGHRSVSWYQQTPGQGLQFLFEYFSETQRNKGNFPGRFSGRQFSNSRSEMNVSTLELGDSALYLCASSLVGQAREQYFGPGTRLTVT.